This TCR beta chain emerged from a study of cytomegalovirus exposure and HLA in healthy donors. The PCR had 60 Vbeta and 13 Jbeta primers. TCRdb's table, derived via immunoSEQ multiplex PCR, lists solely in-frame clones and lacks some. This table has roughly 190,000 clones, approximately 59% appearing once. V lost 2 bases and J 6 bases, leaving 19 bases between the germline ends. Per the germline V gene, CDR1 is SGHRS and CDR2 is YFSETQ. The CDR3 extends over 16 amino acids. The specimen sequenced was PBMCs. This chain uses TRBV5-1 with TRBJ2-3, with D tentatively TRBD1 (5 bases). The clonotype comes from a man in his forties in good health and CMV-seronegative. Here the CDR3 reads CASSFSRGYSEDTQYF. Written as DNA, the CDR3 is TGCGCCAGCAGCTTTTCTAGGGGCTACTCCGAGGATACGCAGTATTTT. The entire variable domain, with the rest obtained from reference TRBV5-1 and TRBJ2-3, is as follows: KAGVTQTPRYLIKTRGQQVTLSCSPISGHRSVSWYQQTPGQGLQFLFEYFSETQRNKGNFPGRFSGRQFSNSRSEMNVSTLELGDSALYLCASSFSRGYSEDTQYFGPGTRLTVL.